The T cell receptor beta chain described here comes from a study of cytomegalovirus exposure and HLA in healthy donors. Study context: Within an early data release were approximately 85 million unique TCRs drawn from HLA-typed donors.

The CDR3 sequence is 15 residues long. Trimming cost V 4 bases and J 6 bases; bases outside gene matches: 5. Germline CDR1 MGHDK, CDR2 SYGVNS. Amplification used 60 Vbeta primers and 13 Jbeta primers. Here immunoSEQ multiplex PCR was the method, and the copy in TCRdb shows in-frame clones only, minus some. This table holds about 140,000 clones, around 80% found once. The TCR originated in a man aged 18 to 30 in good health and CMV-seropositive. The sample consisted of PBMCs. The chain joins TRBV25-1 to TRBJ2-1, with TRBD2 matching over 11 bases. CDR3 sequence: CASSGRLAGTNEQFF. The CDR3 nucleotides are TGTGCCAGCAGTGGACGACTAGCGGGAACCAATGAGCAGTTCTTC.